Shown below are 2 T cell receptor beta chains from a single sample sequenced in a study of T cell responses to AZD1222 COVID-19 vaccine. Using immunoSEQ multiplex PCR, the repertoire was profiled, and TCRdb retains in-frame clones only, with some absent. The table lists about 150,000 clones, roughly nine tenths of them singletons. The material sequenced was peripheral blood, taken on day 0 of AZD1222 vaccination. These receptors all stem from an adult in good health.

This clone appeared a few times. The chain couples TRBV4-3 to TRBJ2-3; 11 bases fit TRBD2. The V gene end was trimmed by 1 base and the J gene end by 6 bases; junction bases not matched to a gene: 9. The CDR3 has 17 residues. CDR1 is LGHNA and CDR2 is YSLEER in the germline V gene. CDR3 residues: CASSQAPGTSGSDTQYF. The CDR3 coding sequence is TGCGCCAGCAGCCAAGCCCCGGGGACTAGCGGTTCTGATACGCAGTATTTT.

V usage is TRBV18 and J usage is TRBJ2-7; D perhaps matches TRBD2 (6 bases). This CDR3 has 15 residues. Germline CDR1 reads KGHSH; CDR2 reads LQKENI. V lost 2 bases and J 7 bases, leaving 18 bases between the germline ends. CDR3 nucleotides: TGTGCCAGCTCACCAAACACACCCGGGACTTCGGAGCAGTACTTC. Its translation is CASSPNTPGTSEQYF.